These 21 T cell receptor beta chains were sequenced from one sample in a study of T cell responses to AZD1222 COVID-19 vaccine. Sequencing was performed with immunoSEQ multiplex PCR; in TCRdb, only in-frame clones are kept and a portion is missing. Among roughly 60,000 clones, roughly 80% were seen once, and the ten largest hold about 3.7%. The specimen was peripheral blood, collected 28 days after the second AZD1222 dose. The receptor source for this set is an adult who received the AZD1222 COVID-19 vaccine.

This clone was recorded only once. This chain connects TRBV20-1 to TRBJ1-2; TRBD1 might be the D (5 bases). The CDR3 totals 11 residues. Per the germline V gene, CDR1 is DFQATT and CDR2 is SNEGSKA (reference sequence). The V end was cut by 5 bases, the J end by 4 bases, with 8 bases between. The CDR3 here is CSASGSYGYTF. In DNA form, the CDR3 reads TGCAGTGCTTCAGGGAGCTATGGCTACACCTTC.

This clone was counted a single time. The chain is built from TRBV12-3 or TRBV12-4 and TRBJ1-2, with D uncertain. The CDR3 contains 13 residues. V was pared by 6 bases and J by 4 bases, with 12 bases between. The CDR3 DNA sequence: TGTGCCAGCAGGCTAGGGTCCTTCTATGGCTACACCTTC. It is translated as CASRLGSFYGYTF.

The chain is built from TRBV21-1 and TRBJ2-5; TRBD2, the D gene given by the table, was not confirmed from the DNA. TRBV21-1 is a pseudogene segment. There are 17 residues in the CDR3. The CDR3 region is CASSARTSGGAPETQYF. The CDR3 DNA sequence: TGTGCCAGCAGCGCCCGGACTAGCGGGGGGGCCCCAGAGACCCAGTACTTC.

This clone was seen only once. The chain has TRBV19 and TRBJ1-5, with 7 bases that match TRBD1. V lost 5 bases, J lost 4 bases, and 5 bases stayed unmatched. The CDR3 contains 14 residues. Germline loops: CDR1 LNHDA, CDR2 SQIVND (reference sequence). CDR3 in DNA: TGTGCCAGTAGTCCCCTGGACAGGAATCAGCCCCAGCATTTT. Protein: CASSPLDRNQPQHF.

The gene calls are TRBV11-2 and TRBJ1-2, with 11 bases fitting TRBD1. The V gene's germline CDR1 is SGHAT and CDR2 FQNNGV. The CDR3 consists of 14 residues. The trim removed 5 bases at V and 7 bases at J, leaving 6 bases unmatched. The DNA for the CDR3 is TGTGCCAGCAGCCCCACCGGACAGGGGGCTGGCTACACCTTC. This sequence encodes CASSPTGQGAGYTF. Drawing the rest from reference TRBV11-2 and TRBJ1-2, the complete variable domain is EAGVAQSPRYKIIEKRQSVAFWCNPISGHATLYWYQQILGQGPKLLIQFQNNGVVDDSQLPKDRFSAERLKGVDSTLKIQPAKLEDSAVYLCASSPTGQGAGYTFGSGTRLTVV.

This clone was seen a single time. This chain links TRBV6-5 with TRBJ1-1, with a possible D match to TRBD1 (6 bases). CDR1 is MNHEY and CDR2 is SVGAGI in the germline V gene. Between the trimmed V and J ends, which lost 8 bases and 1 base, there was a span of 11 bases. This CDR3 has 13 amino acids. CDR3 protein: CASGRDKNTEAFF. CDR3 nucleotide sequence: TGTGCCAGCGGAAGGGACAAGAACACTGAAGCTTTCTTT.

The CDR3, as DNA: TGTGCCAGTAGCGGACTACAGGGTAAAGCTTTCTTT. It yields the protein CASSGLQGKAFF. This chain joins TRBV19 and TRBJ1-1, with D possibly TRBD1 on 6 matching bases. The CDR3 is made up of 12 amino acids. Trimming shortened V by 6 bases and J by 9 bases, and 14 bases separated the two germline ends. Germline V gives CDR1 LNHDA, CDR2 SQIVND (reference sequence).

CDR3 nucleotide sequence: TGTGCCAGCAGCTACGGGACAGGGGAGGTCTCCGAGCAGTACTTC. Protein: CASSYGTGEVSEQYF. This chain links TRBV7-2 with TRBJ2-7, with 10 bases fitting TRBD1. Germline-derived CDR1 and CDR2 are SGHTA and FQGNSA. The V segment lost 4 bases and the J segment 6 bases; nucleotides outside the gene matches: 9. This CDR3 is built from 15 residues.

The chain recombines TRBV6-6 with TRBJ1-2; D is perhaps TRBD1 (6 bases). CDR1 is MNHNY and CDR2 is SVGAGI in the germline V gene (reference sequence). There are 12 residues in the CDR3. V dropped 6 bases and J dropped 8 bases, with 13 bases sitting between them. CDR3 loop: CASRPGETGYTF. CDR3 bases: TGTGCCAGCAGGCCAGGGGAGACGGGCTACACCTTC.

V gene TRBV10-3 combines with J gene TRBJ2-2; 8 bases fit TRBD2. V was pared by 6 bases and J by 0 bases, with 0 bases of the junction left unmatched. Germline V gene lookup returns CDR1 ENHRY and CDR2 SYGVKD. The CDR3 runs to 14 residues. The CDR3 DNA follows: TGTGCCATCAGCGGGGGGGCGAACACCGGGGAGCTGTTTTTT. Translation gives CAISGGANTGELFF.

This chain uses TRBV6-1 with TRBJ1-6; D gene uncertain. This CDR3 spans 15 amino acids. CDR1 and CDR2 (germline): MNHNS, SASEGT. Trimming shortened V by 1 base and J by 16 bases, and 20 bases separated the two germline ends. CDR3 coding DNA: TGTGCCAGCAGTGAAGTCATAGGGAGCTTGCCAGCTCTCCACTTT. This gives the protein CASSEVIGSLPALHF.

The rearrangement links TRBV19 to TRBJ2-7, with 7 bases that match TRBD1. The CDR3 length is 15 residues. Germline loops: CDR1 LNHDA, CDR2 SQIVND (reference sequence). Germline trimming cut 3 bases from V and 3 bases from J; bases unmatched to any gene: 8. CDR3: CASSIRGQEIYEQYF. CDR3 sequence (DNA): TGTGCCAGTAGTATTCGCGGACAGGAGATCTACGAGCAGTACTTC.

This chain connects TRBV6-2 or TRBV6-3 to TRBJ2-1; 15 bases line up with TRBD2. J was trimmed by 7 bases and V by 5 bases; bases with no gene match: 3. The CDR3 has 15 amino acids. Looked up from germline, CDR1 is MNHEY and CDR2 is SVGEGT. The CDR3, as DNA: TGTGCCAGCAGTGGACTAGCGGGGGGGCGGAATGAGCAGTTCTTC. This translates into CASSGLAGGRNEQFF.

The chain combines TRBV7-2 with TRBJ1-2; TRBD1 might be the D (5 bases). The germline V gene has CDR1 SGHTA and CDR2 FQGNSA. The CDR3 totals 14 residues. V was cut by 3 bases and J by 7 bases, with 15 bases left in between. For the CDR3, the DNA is TGTGCCAGCAGCTTGGTGATCGGGGCAGGTGGCTACACCTTC. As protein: CASSLVIGAGGYTF.

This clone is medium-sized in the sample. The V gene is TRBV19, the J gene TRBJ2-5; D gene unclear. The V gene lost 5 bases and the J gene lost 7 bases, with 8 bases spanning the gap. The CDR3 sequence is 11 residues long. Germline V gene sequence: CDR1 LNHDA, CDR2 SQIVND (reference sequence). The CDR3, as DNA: TGTGCCAGTAGTTACGGGTCGACCCAGTACTTC. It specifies CASSYGSTQYF.

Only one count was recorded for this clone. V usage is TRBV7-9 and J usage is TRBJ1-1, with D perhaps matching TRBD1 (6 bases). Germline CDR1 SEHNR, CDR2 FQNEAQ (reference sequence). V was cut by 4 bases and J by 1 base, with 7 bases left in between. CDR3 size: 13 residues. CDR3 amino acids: CASSSGANTEAFF. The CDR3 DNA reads TGTGCCAGCAGCTCAGGGGCGAACACTGAAGCTTTCTTT. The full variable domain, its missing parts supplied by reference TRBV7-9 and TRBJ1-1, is DTGVSQNPRHKITKRGQNVTFRCDPISEHNRLYWYRQTLGQGPEFLTYFQNEAQLEKSRLLSDRFSAERPKGSFSTLEIQRTEQGDSAMYLCASSSGANTEAFFGQGTRLTVV.

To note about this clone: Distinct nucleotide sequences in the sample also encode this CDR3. Here the CDR3 DNA reads TGTGCCAGCAGCTTATTACAGGGATCCAATGAGCAGTTCTTC. Translated: CASSLLQGSNEQFF. The chain links TRBV11-2 to TRBJ2-1, with a tentative D call TRBD1 (6 bases). The CDR3 spans 14 residues. Trimming left V 2 bases short and J 6 bases short, with 11 bases between. Germline lookup yields CDR1 SGHAT and CDR2 FQNNGV.

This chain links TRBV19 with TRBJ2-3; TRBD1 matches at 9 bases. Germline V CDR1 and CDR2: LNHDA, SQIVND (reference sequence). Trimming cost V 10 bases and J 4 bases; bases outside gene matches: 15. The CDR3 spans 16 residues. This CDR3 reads CATDQPGQGPPDTQYF. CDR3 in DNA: TGTGCCACCGACCAGCCGGGACAGGGCCCCCCAGATACGCAGTATTTT.

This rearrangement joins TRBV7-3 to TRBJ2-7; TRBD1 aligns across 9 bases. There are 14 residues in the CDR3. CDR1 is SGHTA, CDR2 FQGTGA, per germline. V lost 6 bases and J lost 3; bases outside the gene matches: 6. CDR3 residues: CASSRGGQGYEQYF. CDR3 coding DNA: TGTGCCAGCAGTAGGGGGGGACAGGGCTACGAGCAGTACTTC.

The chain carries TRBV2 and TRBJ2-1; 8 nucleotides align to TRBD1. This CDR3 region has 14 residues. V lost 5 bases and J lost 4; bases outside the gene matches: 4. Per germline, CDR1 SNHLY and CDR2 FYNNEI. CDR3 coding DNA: TGTGCCAGCAGTTCCGGGACAGGATACAATGAGCAGTTCTTC. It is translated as CASSSGTGYNEQFF.

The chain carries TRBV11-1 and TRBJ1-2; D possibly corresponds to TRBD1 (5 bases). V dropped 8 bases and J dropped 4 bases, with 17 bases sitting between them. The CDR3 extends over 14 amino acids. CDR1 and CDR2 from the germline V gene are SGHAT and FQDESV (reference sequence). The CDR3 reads CASAEDTGSYGYTF. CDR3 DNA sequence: TGTGCCAGCGCCGAGGACACGGGATCCTATGGCTACACCTTC.